A single sample is the source of the 27 T cell receptor beta chains below, sequenced in a study of blood T cell repertoires in COVID-19. Profiling relied on immunoSEQ multiplex PCR, and the TCRdb table lists in-frame clones only, not all of them. The data show about 280,000 clones, 65% to 90% seen once. Sequencing was done on a sample of peripheral blood. The receptors here all came from a man in his forties or fifties with active or convalescent COVID-19.

V is TRBV4-1 and J is TRBJ2-5; 7 bases line up with TRBD2. The V segment lost 4 bases and the J segment 5 bases; nucleotides outside the gene matches: 7. In germline, CDR1 is MGHRA, CDR2 YSYEKL. The CDR3 spans 14 residues. CDR3 bases: TGCGCCAGCAGCCCTGGGGGAGGGAGCGAGACCCAGTACTTC. It encodes CASSPGGGSETQYF.

The chain uses TRBV27 and TRBJ1-6; D is undetermined. V dropped 4 bases and J dropped 10 bases, with 11 bases sitting between them. This CDR3 is 13 amino acids long. Germline V gene sequence: CDR1 MNHEY, CDR2 SMNVEV (reference sequence). CDR3 DNA: TGTGCCAGCAGTTACGACTGGGAGTCACCCCTCCACTTT. Translated, it gives CASSYDWESPLHF.

The genes are TRBV10-3 and TRBJ2-5; TRBD2 agrees at 11 bases. Germline V gives CDR1 ENHRY, CDR2 SYGVKD. This CDR3 region has 16 residues. V shed 2 bases, J shed 4 bases, and the junction held 6 bases outside the gene matches. The CDR3 region is CAISEIRTSGPETQYF. The CDR3 region has the DNA TGTGCCATCAGTGAGATTAGGACTAGCGGGCCAGAGACCCAGTACTTC.

The J gene is TRBJ1-5, the V gene TRBV14; D might be TRBD1 (5 bases). The V and J ends lost 4 bases and 2 bases respectively, with 15 bases between them. This CDR3 has 16 residues. CDR1 is SGHDN, CDR2 FVKESK, per germline. This CDR3 reads CASSPPDIAGNQPQHF. CDR3 DNA sequence: TGTGCCAGCAGCCCCCCGGACATAGCAGGCAATCAGCCCCAGCATTTT.

This chain connects TRBV2 to TRBJ1-1, with D possibly TRBD1 on 6 matching bases. The CDR3 loop spans 13 amino acids. The germline V gene has CDR1 SNHLY and CDR2 FYNNEI. Trimming cost V 7 bases and J 1 base, with 10 bases left between them. The CDR3 sequence: CASKADRNTEAFF. The CDR3 DNA reads as TGTGCCAGCAAAGCGGACAGGAACACTGAAGCTTTCTTT.

This chain joins TRBV7-2 and TRBJ1-1, with TRBD1 as a possible D gene (6 bases). This CDR3 contains 13 residues. The ends were cut back, 3 bases at V and 3 bases at J, with 8 bases in the middle. CDR1 and CDR2 (germline): SGHTA, FQGNSA. CDR3 bases: TGTGCCAGCAGCTTCCAGGGGCACACTGAAGCTTTCTTT. The encoded protein is CASSFQGHTEAFF.

The V call is TRBV12-3 or TRBV12-4, the J call TRBJ1-2; 7 bases are shared with TRBD1. This CDR3 has 11 residues. The J segment lost 8 bases and the V segment lost 6 bases, leaving 3 bases of the junction unmatched. This CDR3 is CASRRGRGYTF. CDR3 nucleotide sequence: TGTGCCAGCAGGAGGGGGCGAGGCTACACCTTC.

The chain links TRBV19 to TRBJ2-5; unclear D gene. Trimming removed 3 bases at V and 5 bases at J, with 13 bases between. Per germline, CDR1 LNHDA and CDR2 SQIVND (reference sequence). The CDR3 has 14 residues. In DNA form, the CDR3 reads TGTGCCAGTAGTATTAACGCCGCTAGTGAGACCCAGTACTTC. Its protein is CASSINAASETQYF.

V gene TRBV2 combines with J gene TRBJ1-3; unclear D gene. Trimming took 8 bases from V and 0 from J, leaving 11 bases between them. The germline gives CDR1 SNHLY, CDR2 FYNNEI. The CDR3 sequence is 14 residues long. The DNA for the CDR3 is TGTGCCAGCGGGAGGTCGAGCTCTGGAAACACCATATATTTT. Protein: CASGRSSSGNTIYF. The full variable domain, in which reference TRBV2 and TRBJ1-3 provide the parts outside the CDR3, is EPEVTQTPSHQVTQMGQEVILRCVPISNHLYFYWYRQILGQKVEFLVSFYNNEISEKSEIFDDQFSVERPDGSNFTLKIRSTKLEDSAMYFCASGRSSSGNTIYFGEGSWLTVV.

Note on this clone: This specimen includes other DNA sequences encoding the same CDR3. The chain employs TRBV2 and TRBJ2-7, with D perhaps TRBD2 (5 bases). Germline V gives CDR1 SNHLY, CDR2 FYNNEI. The CDR3 runs to 12 residues. Trimming pared 4 bases from V and 4 bases from J, leaving 8 bases between. This CDR3 reads CASSVEGYEQYF. In DNA form, the CDR3 reads TGTGCCAGCAGTGTAGAGGGTTACGAGCAGTACTTC.

V gene TRBV10-3 combines with J gene TRBJ2-1; D possibly corresponds to TRBD1 (6 bases). Germline-derived CDR1 and CDR2 are ENHRY and SYGVKD. This CDR3 contains 15 residues. V was shortened by 5 bases and J by 7 bases, with 18 bases between the two germline ends. The CDR3, as DNA: TGTGCCATCAGTAAAGGGCAGGGGACCAGAAATGAGCAGTTCTTC. Translation: CAISKGQGTRNEQFF.

The V and J genes are TRBV27 and TRBJ2-1; D call uncertain. Between the trimmed V and J ends, which lost 6 bases and 2 bases, there was a span of 5 bases. Germline-derived CDR1 and CDR2 are MNHEY and SMNVEV (reference sequence). CDR3 length equals 12 residues. The CDR3, as DNA: TGTGCCAGCAGGAGAACCTACAATGAGCAGTTCTTC. Translating gives CASRRTYNEQFF.

V is TRBV2 and J is TRBJ1-4; 10 bases line up with TRBD1. The CDR3 runs 14 residues. The V segment lost 7 bases and the J segment 8 bases; nucleotides outside the gene matches: 7. Germline assignment: CDR1 SNHLY and CDR2 FYNNEI. In DNA form, the CDR3 reads TGTGCCAGCACTCTGGACAGGGGGAACGAAAAACTGTTTTTT. It is translated as CASTLDRGNEKLFF.

The chain employs TRBV5-4 and TRBJ1-2, with 11 bases identical to TRBD1. Per the germline V gene, CDR1 is SGHNT and CDR2 is YYREEE (reference sequence). J lost 8 bases, V lost 3 bases, and 3 bases had no gene match. The CDR3 covers 13 residues. In nucleotides, the CDR3 is TGTGCCAGCAGCTCAAGGACAGGGGGCGGCTACACCTTC. Translation: CASSSRTGGGYTF. Drawing the rest from reference TRBV5-4 and TRBJ1-2, the complete variable domain is ETGVTQSPTHLIKTRGQQVTLRCSSQSGHNTVSWYQQALGQGPQFIFQYYREEENGRGNFPPRFSGLQFPNYSSELNVNALELDDSALYLCASSSRTGGGYTFGSGTRLTVV.

The genes are TRBV30 and TRBJ2-2; 7 bases are shared with TRBD2. There are 13 residues in the CDR3. V dropped 4 bases and J dropped 7; count of bases not matched to a gene: 6. Germline loops: CDR1 GTSNPN, CDR2 SVGIG (reference sequence). CDR3: CAWTLGGVGELFF. The DNA of the CDR3 is TGTGCCTGGACACTGGGGGGGGTCGGGGAGCTGTTTTTT.

The chain carries TRBV30 and TRBJ1-5, with a possible D match to TRBD1 (6 bases). V was shortened by 0 bases and J by 4 bases, with 19 bases between the two germline ends. Germline V gene lookup returns CDR1 GTSNPN and CDR2 SVGIG (reference sequence). The CDR3 contains 17 residues. The CDR3 bases are TGTGCCTGGAGTGTATATGGGGGGGGCTCCAAAAATCAGCCCCAGCATTTT. Translating it yields CAWSVYGGGSKNQPQHF.

This rearrangement joins TRBV5-4 to TRBJ2-1, with 10 bases fitting TRBD2. Per the germline V gene, CDR1 is SGHNT and CDR2 is YYREEE (reference sequence). CDR3 length equals 17 residues. V shed 4 bases, J shed 1 base, and the junction held 8 bases outside the gene matches. Written as DNA, the CDR3 is TGTGCCAGCAGCAAACCGGGGACTAGCGCTTCCTACAATGAGCAGTTCTTC. It translates to CASSKPGTSASYNEQFF.

This clone has only a few counts. The chain uses TRBV5-5 and TRBJ1-3; D call uncertain. Trimming pared 1 base from V and 0 bases from J, leaving 8 bases between. The CDR3 has 15 amino acids. Germline-derived CDR1 and CDR2 are SGHKS and YYEKEE (reference sequence). CDR3 nucleotides: TGTGCCAGCAGCTTGCAGTTCATCTCTGGAAACACCATATATTTT. Translated, it gives CASSLQFISGNTIYF.

There are a few counts of this clone. This chain links TRBV9 with TRBJ2-1, with D tentatively TRBD2 (5 bases). CDR1 and CDR2 (germline): SGDLS, YYNGEE. Trimming removed 0 bases at V and 5 bases at J, with 12 bases between. This CDR3 region has 15 residues. The DNA of the CDR3 is TGTGCCAGCAGCGTAGGTAGCGTCCCGAACAATGAGCAGTTCTTC. This sequence encodes CASSVGSVPNNEQFF.

This clone has a single count. The chain joins TRBV5-1 to TRBJ1-2; 7 nucleotides align to TRBD1. The V and J ends lost 6 bases and 8 bases, in that order; junction bases with no gene match: 7. Germline CDR1 is SGHRS and CDR2 is YFSETQ. The CDR3 sequence is 12 residues long. Here the CDR3 DNA reads TGCGCCAGCAACGAGGGGGCGAGCGGCTACACCTTC. Translating it yields CASNEGASGYTF.

The V gene is TRBV19, the J gene TRBJ2-2, with TRBD2 matching over 15 bases. The V gene end was trimmed by 5 bases and the J gene end by 8 bases; junction bases not matched to a gene: 6. CDR3 length: 16 residues. Germline CDR1 LNHDA, CDR2 SQIVND (reference sequence). The CDR3 protein is CASSSGTSGRLGELFF. The CDR3 nucleotides are TGTGCCAGTAGTTCCGGGACTAGCGGGAGGTTAGGGGAGCTGTTTTTT.

V usage is TRBV5-1 and J usage is TRBJ2-3, with 7 bases matching TRBD2. Losses at the gene ends were 5 bases for V and 4 bases for J; bases not matched to a gene: 7. The CDR3 has 14 residues. Germline assignment: CDR1 SGHRS and CDR2 YFSETQ. The CDR3 reads CASRGGTTSDTQYF. In DNA form, the CDR3 reads TGCGCCAGCAGGGGTGGGACTACTTCAGATACGCAGTATTTT.

The chain recombines TRBV5-6 with TRBJ1-2; no clear D. Germline CDR1 is SGHDT and CDR2 is YYEEEE. The CDR3 has 11 residues. Deletions cut 2 bases from V and 8 bases from J, with 7 bases between. Here the CDR3 DNA reads TGTGCCAGCAGCTTTTCGGGAGGCTACACCTTC. It codes for CASSFSGGYTF.

V and J are TRBV5-4 and TRBJ2-5; 8 bases are shared with TRBD2. From germline, CDR1 is SGHNT and CDR2 YYREEE (reference sequence). This CDR3 contains 16 residues. Germline trimming cut 4 bases from V and 5 bases from J; bases unmatched to any gene: 13. This CDR3 reads CASSPYSAGGQETQYF. For the CDR3, the DNA is TGTGCCAGCAGCCCCTACTCCGCGGGAGGTCAGGAGACCCAGTACTTC.

The V call is TRBV4-3, the J call TRBJ2-1; TRBD1 is a possible D gene (6 bases). The CDR3 totals 13 residues. Trimming pared 3 bases from V and 4 bases from J, leaving 7 bases between. CDR1 and CDR2 from the germline V gene are LGHNA and YSLEER. CDR3 protein: CASSHGQYNEQFF. CDR3 bases: TGCGCCAGCAGCCATGGACAGTACAATGAGCAGTTCTTC.

The chain employs TRBV4-1 and TRBJ1-5, with 7 nucleotides matching TRBD1. Germline CDR1 and CDR2: MGHRA and YSYEKL. Trimming took 4 bases from V and 0 from J; bases not matched to a gene: 6. The length of the CDR3 is 16 residues. Here the CDR3 DNA reads TGCGCCAGCAGCCCTACACAGGGGCTTAGCAATCAGCCCCAGCATTTT. The encoded protein is CASSPTQGLSNQPQHF.

The CDR3 nucleotides read TGTGCCAGCAGTGGGGCGAGGGCAGGGGATTCCACTGAAGCTTTCTTT. Protein sequence: CASSGARAGDSTEAFF. The chain has TRBV25-1 and TRBJ1-1, with a possible D match to TRBD1 (6 bases). CDR3 length equals 16 residues. Germline CDR1 reads MGHDK; CDR2 reads SYGVNS. V was pared by 4 bases and J by 4 bases, with 19 bases between. Based on the CDR3 plus reference TRBV25-1 and TRBJ1-1, the full variable domain is EADIYQTPRYLVIGTGKKITLECSQTMGHDKMYWYQQDPGMELHLIHYSYGVNSTEKGDLSSESTVSRIRTEHFPLTLESARPSHTSQYLCASSGARAGDSTEAFFGQGTRLTVV.